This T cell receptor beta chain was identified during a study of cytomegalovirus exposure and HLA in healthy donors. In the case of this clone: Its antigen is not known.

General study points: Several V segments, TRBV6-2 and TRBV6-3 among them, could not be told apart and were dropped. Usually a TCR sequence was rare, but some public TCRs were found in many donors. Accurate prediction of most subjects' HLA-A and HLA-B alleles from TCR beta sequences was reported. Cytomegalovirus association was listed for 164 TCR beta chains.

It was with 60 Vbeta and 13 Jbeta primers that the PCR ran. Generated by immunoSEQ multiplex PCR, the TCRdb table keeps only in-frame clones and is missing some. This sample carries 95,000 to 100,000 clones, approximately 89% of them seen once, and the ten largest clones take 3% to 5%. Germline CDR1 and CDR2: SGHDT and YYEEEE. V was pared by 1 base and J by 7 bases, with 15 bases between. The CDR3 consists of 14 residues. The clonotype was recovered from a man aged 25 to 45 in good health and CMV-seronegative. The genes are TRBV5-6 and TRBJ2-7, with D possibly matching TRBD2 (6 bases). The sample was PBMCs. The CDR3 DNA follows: TGTGCCAGCAGCTTGACTGGGGAGGAGAGGGAGCAGTACTTC. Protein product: CASSLTGEEREQYF.